What follows is one TCR beta chain and its context. These data belong to a study of shared clonotypes between healthy human individuals. Trimming shortened V by 7 bases and J by 1 base, and 9 bases separated the two germline ends. Germline V CDR1 and CDR2: SQVTM, ANQGSEA. The CDR3 length is 12 residues. Sequencing was performed with immunoSEQ multiplex PCR; in TCRdb, only in-frame clones are kept and a portion is missing. The table lists 2 million to 2.5 million clones, 85% to 95% of them singletons. V gene TRBV29-1 combines with J gene TRBJ2-3; unclear D gene. The source of this sequence is a man between 18 and 29 years old in good health. Some clones in this sample may be carry-over from other donors' samples. The source material was naive CD4+ T cells from PBMCs. This sample's subset: CD45RA+ positively selected. The CDR3 is CSEMAGTDTQYF. The CDR3 DNA follows: TGCAGCGAAATGGCAGGCACAGATACGCAGTATTTT.